This TCR beta chain was sequenced in a study of regulatory T cells in long-lasting Graves disease (dated by TCRdb to the early 2020s). Study-level background: To count as having persistent Graves' disease, a patient had to have received antithyroid drug treatment for over 5 years with TSH receptor autoantibodies remaining persistently positive. This study used TCR sequencing and RNA sequencing of peripheral blood to compare persistent Graves' disease patients against newly diagnosed Graves' disease patients. The study was conducted in China and was registered as a clinical trial. A total of about 35 samples underwent TCR sequencing, from some 13 patients with persistent Graves' disease and 20 or so patients with newly diagnosed Graves' disease. Persistent Graves' disease patients in the clinical cohort had taken antithyroid drugs for approximately 9.5 years on average.

Library preparation was by multiplex PCR. Sequencing instrument: Illumina HiSeq 4000. To build TCR beta libraries, CDR3 regions were amplified by Arm-PCR using iRepertoire HTBI primers. PCR products were gel purified before sequencing. On the study's bioinformatics: Gene usage analysis of CDR3 amino acid clonotypes used the roughly 60 TRBV and more than 13 TRBJ segments found across samples. Filtered high-quality paired reads were merged into contigs using COPE and FqMerger. BLAST was used to align contigs to IMGT TRBV, TRBD and TRBJ reference genes, and CDR3 was defined according to IMGT. Any clonotype with a frequency above 0.1% was classified as a highly expanded clone. Shannon entropy was used to measure repertoire diversity, and the Gini coefficient was used to measure V-J evenness. A clonotype was considered public if more than one individual shared it. TCRdb's own reprocessing of the public reads used fastp at Q25 and MiXCR and kept productive beta chains. Each record represents a unique CDR3 protein, reported with the most common genes and DNA among its rows. In this record, the V and J calls reflect TCRdb's handling and not the investigators' own analysis. The sample has hundreds of thousands of distinct CDR3 sequences on record, approximately 21% of them singletons. Roughly 6.9% of the sample rests with the top ten.

The germline V gene supplies CDR1 SGHDT and CDR2 YYEEEE. The V end loses 0 bases and the J end loses 1 base, and a stretch of 11 bases separates them. The CDR3, cysteine through phenylalanine, is 16 amino acids long. CDR3 DNA is the only sequence kept; it has 48 bases, read in frame from the first base. Sample time point, as interpreted from the label and publication: persistent/refractory GD, antithyroid drugs over 5 years with positive TRAb. For both TCR sequencing and RNA sequencing, RNA was extracted from PBMCs using TRIzol. The diagnosis of Graves' disease was made according to American Thyroid Association guidelines. Patients for the study were recruited at an endocrinology department in Xi'an, China. From each patient, about 9.7 milliliters of peripheral blood was collected into an EDTA anticoagulant tube. Ficoll Paque Plus density gradient separation was used to isolate PBMCs, and no further T cell sorting was performed. An Agilent 2100 Bioanalyzer and agarose gel were used to check RNA quality, while a NanoDrop 2000 measured RNA concentration.

Beyond this particular receptor, the publication reports: As a limitation, the authors acknowledged that the small sample size may reduce accuracy. Preferential use of TRBV28, TRBJ1-2 and TRBJ2-5 was observed in persistent disease, whereas TRBV20-1 and TRBJ2-1 were favored in newly diagnosed disease. Lower TCR Shannon entropy and fewer highly expanded clones were observed in persistent Graves' disease patients than in newly diagnosed patients, which suggested clonal expansion. Only the TCR beta chain was sequenced and analyzed. Peripheral blood alone was examined, since thyroid tissue, which constituted the primary lesion, could not be accessed. Persistent patients shared more public clonotypes among themselves (around 3,000) than newly diagnosed patients did (approximately 970).

This clonotype was seen a few times. Its antigen remains unidentified. No base quality information exists; no much larger clone differs at one position. The sequencing here drew on peripheral blood mononuclear cells (PBMCs), taken when the disease was refractory, from a patient treated with antithyroid drugs. The chain couples TRBV5-6 to TRBJ2-4, with no D gene named confidently. The clonotype was recovered from a female donor with Graves disease. CDR3 protein: CASSLGGWPAKNIQYF. The DNA sequence is TGTGCCAGCAGCTTGGGTGGGTGGCCCGCCAAAAACATTCAGTACTTC.